This section outlines one T cell receptor beta chain sequence together with its context. This clonotype was seen ten or more times. Its antigen is still unknown. No base quality information exists; no much larger clone differs at one position. The data are from a study of CD8 T cells in ankylosing spondylitis listed by TCRdb under 2017. Concerning the study at large: To find TCR variants linked to disease, the study profiled T cell receptor beta repertoires in ankylosing spondylitis patients and healthy donors. The full study cohort was made up of about 24 ankylosing spondylitis patients and approximately 100 healthy donors. Peripheral blood samples were taken, and synovial fluid was additionally collected from ankylosing spondylitis patients. Results and caveats for the whole study, not just this receptor: Some motif variants were previously reported in synovial fluid and blood of reactive arthritis patients, suggesting common disease-initiation mechanisms. Significant enrichment of the disease-linked clones was reported in matched synovial fluid samples from ankylosing spondylitis patients. A TCR beta motif of several highly homologous amino acid variants appeared characteristic of blood from ankylosing spondylitis patients. The disease-linked clones showed a CD8+ phenotype and occurred at relatively low frequencies in peripheral blood.

Sequencer: Illumina HiSeq 2500. TCR beta libraries were prepared by quantitative 5'-RACE with molecular barcodes. Per the source publication's procedure: To identify disease-linked TCR variants, a new computational method was used, one built on a probabilistic model of VDJ rearrangement. The public reads were reanalyzed by TCRdb: fastp trimming at Q25, MiXCR alignment, in-frame beta chains only. Each entry merges the rows of one CDR3 protein and shows their most common DNA and genes. TCRdb, not the original authors, processed these V and J calls. A total of 700,000 to 1,000,000 distinct CDR3 sequences appear in this sample, 10% to 15% of them only once. Of the sample, just over 0.5% falls within the top ten clones. V is shortened by 4 bases, J by 8 bases, and the region joining them spans 15 bases. Via the germline V gene, CDR1 is SQVTM and CDR2 ANQGSEA. The cysteine opens and the phenylalanine closes a CDR3 of 13 amino acids. The retained sequence is limited to the CDR3, 39 bases, with the frame set at the first base.

This receptor was obtained from a male donor with ankylosing spondylitis. The sequencing input was blood, either unsorted or a sorted T cell fraction (not recorded which). The chain is assembled from TRBV29-1 and TRBJ2-4, with the D call tentatively TRBD1 or TRBD2, each fitting 5 bases. The sequence in DNA is TGCAGCGTTGTCGGGACGGGCCTCTACATTCAGTACTTC. This is translated as CSVVGTGLYIQYF.